This T cell receptor (beta chain) was sequenced in a study of cytomegalovirus exposure and HLA in healthy donors. Study-wide points: Likely technical artifact: a cluster of highly shared sequence variants.

The PCR employed 60 Vbeta primers together with 13 Jbeta primers. This table comes from immunoSEQ multiplex PCR, and its TCRdb copy is limited to in-frame clones, with some not included. The repertoire holds fewer than 200,000 clones, with approximately 80% as singletons. All donors participated as healthy donors of bone marrow. In the case of this clone: Its antigen remains unidentified.

The sequence came from a woman between 18 and 30 years old in good health and CMV-seronegative. Sequenced material: PBMCs.

The CDR3 bases are TGCGCCAGCAGCCACCCAGGGGGCGCGAACACCGGGGAGCTGTTTTTT. Protein product: CASSHPGGANTGELFF. J is TRBJ2-2 and V is TRBV4-1; TRBD1 matches at 8 bases. V lost 3 bases and J lost 0; bases outside the gene matches: 3. CDR3 size: 16 residues. Germline loops: CDR1 MGHRA, CDR2 YSYEKL.